The clone carrying this T cell receptor beta chain was seen more than once but under ten times. Some clones are missing from TCRdb's copy, which holds only in-frame ones; the method was immunoSEQ multiplex PCR. The sample records about 1 million clones, approximately 72% being singletons. The data are from a study of shared clonotypes between healthy human individuals. CDR1 and CDR2 (germline): DFQATT, SNEGSKA (reference sequence). The germline V and J ends were trimmed by 7 bases and 8 bases, with 14 bases remaining between them. The CDR3 totals 11 residues. This clonotype originated in a man younger than 35 in good health. The genes are TRBV20-1 and TRBJ1-1; D is unresolved. Sequenced sample: memory CD4+ T cells sorted from blood. The subset was: CD45RA-negative fraction. The CDR3 spells CSGRRNEEAFF. As DNA, the CDR3 is TGCAGTGGGCGGCGGAACGAAGAAGCTTTCTTT.